This is a list of T cell receptor beta chains from one sample in a study of blood T cell repertoires in COVID-19. Sequencing was performed with immunoSEQ multiplex PCR; in TCRdb, only in-frame clones are kept and a portion is missing. The sample lists roughly 39,000 clones; 90% to 95% were seen once. Sample: peripheral blood. All receptors come from a human donor in a cohort sampled during active COVID-19. The CDR3 runs from the conserved cysteine through the conserved F or W. Fields, in order: V gene, J gene, clone size, D gene, CDR3 protein, CDR3 DNA. The D gene is left open where the match is weak. Some rows have no size entry. The others give once, few or many, or a class for an expanded clone.

v_gene: TRBV4-2; j_gene: TRBJ2-1; abundance: -; d_gene: TRBD2; CDR3aa: CASSPKAGGSYNEQFF; CDR3nt: TGTGCCAGCAGCCCAAAGGCGGGGGGGTCCTACAATGAGCAGTTCTTC
v_gene: TRBV4-1; j_gene: TRBJ2-1; abundance: -; d_gene: -; CDR3aa: CASSQDFPNTNEQFF; CDR3nt: TGCGCCAGCAGCCAAGATTTCCCCAACACCAATGAGCAGTTCTTC
v_gene: TRBV5-1; j_gene: TRBJ2-5; abundance: -; d_gene: TRBD2; CDR3aa: CASSFTVAGTQETQYF; CDR3nt: TGCGCCAGCAGCTTCACTGTAGCGGGGACTCAAGAGACCCAGTACTTC
v_gene: TRBV9; j_gene: TRBJ2-7; abundance: -; d_gene: -; CDR3aa: CASSVGPNTYEQYF; CDR3nt: TGTGCCAGCAGCGTAGGCCCAAACACCTACGAGCAGTACTTC
v_gene: TRBV7-8; j_gene: TRBJ2-5; abundance: -; d_gene: -; CDR3aa: CASSLERTGQETQYF; CDR3nt: TGTGCCAGCAGCTTAGAGCGGACTGGCCAAGAGACCCAGTACTTC
v_gene: TRBV7-6; j_gene: TRBJ1-5; abundance: few; d_gene: TRBD1; CDR3aa: CASSLAPRGRRDQPQHF; CDR3nt: TGTGCCAGCAGCTTAGCCCCCAGGGGGCGAAGGGATCAGCCCCAGCATTTT
v_gene: TRBV5-4; j_gene: TRBJ2-1; abundance: -; d_gene: TRBD2; CDR3aa: CASSLFQGGSYNEQFF; CDR3nt: TGTGCCAGCAGCTTGTTTCAGGGAGGGTCCTACAATGAGCAGTTCTTC
v_gene: TRBV19; j_gene: TRBJ2-3; abundance: once; d_gene: -; CDR3aa: CASGYTDTQYF; CDR3nt: TGTGCCAGCGGTTACACAGATACGCAGTATTTT
v_gene: TRBV10-3; j_gene: TRBJ2-1; abundance: -; d_gene: TRBD2; CDR3aa: CAISGFVGSGVSYNEQFF; CDR3nt: TGTGCCATCAGTGGGTTTGTTGGGAGCGGGGTATCCTACAATGAGCAGTTCTTC
v_gene: TRBV25-1; j_gene: TRBJ1-6; abundance: -; d_gene: TRBD1; CDR3aa: CASSGEGTASPLHF; CDR3nt: TGTGCCAGCAGTGGCGAAGGGACAGCGTCACCCCTCCACTTT
v_gene: TRBV19; j_gene: TRBJ2-1; abundance: -; d_gene: -; CDR3aa: CAVGDGPSYNEQFF; CDR3nt: TGTGCCGTCGGAGACGGCCCTTCCTACAATGAGCAGTTCTTC
v_gene: TRBV5-4; j_gene: TRBJ1-6; abundance: -; d_gene: TRBD1; CDR3aa: CASSLQGAGSPLHF; CDR3nt: TGTGCCAGCAGCTTACAGGGGGCTGGTTCACCCCTCCACTTT
v_gene: TRBV7-9; j_gene: TRBJ2-2; abundance: -; d_gene: -; CDR3aa: CASSQQTPLGNTGELFF; CDR3nt: TGTGCCAGCAGCCAACAGACCCCGTTGGGGAACACCGGGGAGCTGTTTTTT
v_gene: TRBV7-2; j_gene: TRBJ2-3; abundance: -; d_gene: TRBD2; CDR3aa: CASSQKRGTQSDTQYF; CDR3nt: TGTGCCAGCAGCCAGAAGCGGGGGACCCAATCAGATACGCAGTATTTT
v_gene: TRBV6-2/TRBV6-3; j_gene: TRBJ2-5; abundance: -; d_gene: -; CDR3aa: CASSSGLSQETQYF; CDR3nt: TGTGCCAGCAGTTCGGGTCTTTCCCAAGAGACCCAGTACTTC
v_gene: TRBV5-5; j_gene: TRBJ2-7; abundance: few; d_gene: TRBD1; CDR3aa: CASKQGYEQYF; CDR3nt: TGTGCCAGCAAACAGGGGTACGAGCAGTACTTC
v_gene: TRBV6-5; j_gene: TRBJ1-2; abundance: -; d_gene: -; CDR3aa: CASSDSHRVGYTF; CDR3nt: TGTGCCAGCAGTGACTCACACAGAGTCGGCTACACCTTC
v_gene: TRBV28; j_gene: TRBJ1-2; abundance: -; d_gene: TRBD1; CDR3aa: CASSLGQSYTF; CDR3nt: TGTGCCAGCAGTTTGGGACAGTCGTACACCTTC
v_gene: TRBV6-6; j_gene: TRBJ2-1; abundance: -; d_gene: -; CDR3aa: CASNLGAGLTGGEQFF; CDR3nt: TGTGCCAGCAATCTAGGGGCGGGTCTCACCGGGGGTGAGCAGTTCTTC
v_gene: TRBV5-4; j_gene: TRBJ2-7; abundance: -; d_gene: TRBD1; CDR3aa: CASSLTGGKYEQYF; CDR3nt: TGTGCCAGCAGCTTGACAGGGGGCAAATACGAGCAGTACTTC
v_gene: TRBV7-2; j_gene: TRBJ2-4; abundance: -; d_gene: TRBD1; CDR3aa: CASNPGGTKNIQYF; CDR3nt: TGTGCCAGCAACCCAGGGGGCACCAAAAACATTCAGTACTTC
v_gene: TRBV6-5; j_gene: TRBJ2-1; abundance: -; d_gene: -; CDR3aa: CASSTLRGNEQFF; CDR3nt: TGTGCCAGCAGTACACTGCGGGGTAATGAGCAGTTCTTC
v_gene: TRBV7-9; j_gene: TRBJ1-5; abundance: -; d_gene: TRBD1; CDR3aa: CASSLDRHSSQHF; CDR3nt: TGTGCCAGCAGTCTGGACAGGCACTCGTCCCAGCATTTT
v_gene: TRBV30; j_gene: TRBJ1-1; abundance: -; d_gene: -; CDR3aa: CAWSPMNTEAFF; CDR3nt: TGTGCCTGGAGCCCTATGAACACTGAAGCTTTCTTT
v_gene: TRBV5-1; j_gene: TRBJ2-7; abundance: -; d_gene: -; CDR3aa: CASSPGGALGYEQYF; CDR3nt: TGCGCCAGCAGCCCGGGGGGCGCCCTCGGGTACGAGCAGTACTTC
v_gene: TRBV7-6; j_gene: TRBJ2-3; abundance: once; d_gene: -; CDR3aa: CASSLYAGRPDTQYF; CDR3nt: TGTGCCAGCAGCTTATACGCGGGAAGGCCAGATACGCAGTATTTT
v_gene: TRBV5-1; j_gene: TRBJ2-5; abundance: -; d_gene: -; CDR3aa: CASSLGAVQETQYF; CDR3nt: TGCGCCAGCAGCTTGGGGGCAGTACAAGAGACCCAGTACTTC
v_gene: TRBV6-1; j_gene: TRBJ2-6; abundance: -; d_gene: -; CDR3aa: CASSEEGAGANVLTF; CDR3nt: TGTGCCAGCAGTGAAGAGGGGGCTGGGGCCAACGTCCTGACTTTC
v_gene: TRBV14; j_gene: TRBJ2-7; abundance: -; d_gene: TRBD1; CDR3aa: CASSQDMLKTGVILVEQYF; CDR3nt: TGTGCCAGCAGCCAAGATATGTTGAAGACAGGGGTGATATTGGTCGAGCAGTACTTC
v_gene: TRBV20-1; j_gene: TRBJ1-6; abundance: -; d_gene: -; CDR3aa: CSASGLRSLHF; CDR3nt: TGCAGTGCGTCGGGACTTCGTTCCCTCCACTTT
v_gene: TRBV11-2; j_gene: TRBJ2-7; abundance: -; d_gene: TRBD1; CDR3aa: CASRGDREYEQYF; CDR3nt: TGTGCCAGCAGGGGGGACAGGGAGTACGAGCAGTACTTC
v_gene: TRBV15; j_gene: TRBJ2-3; abundance: -; d_gene: TRBD1; CDR3aa: CATSRKTGASTDTQYF; CDR3nt: TGTGCCACCAGCAGAAAAACAGGGGCTAGCACAGATACGCAGTATTTT
v_gene: TRBV4-1; j_gene: TRBJ2-1; abundance: -; d_gene: TRBD2; CDR3aa: CASSQDPGGAWDEQFF; CDR3nt: TGCGCCAGCAGCCAAGACCCCGGGGGGGCTTGGGATGAGCAGTTCTTC
v_gene: TRBV7-2; j_gene: TRBJ2-1; abundance: -; d_gene: -; CDR3aa: CASKQSTSSFSYNEQFF; CDR3nt: TGTGCCAGCAAACAGTCAACTAGTTCGTTTTCCTACAATGAGCAGTTCTTC
v_gene: TRBV2; j_gene: TRBJ2-1; abundance: medium-sized; d_gene: -; CDR3aa: CASSDSDEQFF; CDR3nt: TGTGCCAGCAGTGATAGCGATGAGCAGTTCTTC
v_gene: TRBV11-2; j_gene: TRBJ2-1; abundance: once; d_gene: TRBD2; CDR3aa: CASSLVGLAGVGINEQFF; CDR3nt: TGTGCCAGCAGCTTAGTGGGACTAGCGGGAGTTGGTATTAATGAGCAGTTCTTC
v_gene: TRBV24-1; j_gene: TRBJ1-2; abundance: -; d_gene: TRBD1; CDR3aa: CATSDPGQGHGYTF; CDR3nt: TGTGCCACCAGTGATCCCGGACAGGGCCATGGCTACACCTTC
v_gene: TRBV9; j_gene: TRBJ2-7; abundance: -; d_gene: -; CDR3aa: CASSPQPGHTVGEQYF; CDR3nt: TGTGCCAGCAGCCCCCAACCGGGACACACCGTTGGCGAGCAGTACTTC
v_gene: TRBV21-1; j_gene: TRBJ1-1; abundance: once; d_gene: -; CDR3aa: CASSPQTGTNTEAFF; CDR3nt: TGTGCCAGCAGCCCGCAGACAGGGACGAACACTGAAGCTTTCTTT
v_gene: TRBV30; j_gene: TRBJ1-5; abundance: -; d_gene: -; CDR3aa: CAWSVGSGNQPQHF; CDR3nt: TGTGCCTGGAGTGTGGGTTCGGGGAATCAGCCCCAGCATTTT
v_gene: TRBV9; j_gene: TRBJ1-3; abundance: -; d_gene: TRBD1; CDR3aa: CASSVDDSGQGGNTIYF; CDR3nt: TGTGCCAGCAGCGTAGACGATTCGGGACAGGGTGGAAACACCATATATTTT
v_gene: TRBV7-9; j_gene: TRBJ2-3; abundance: -; d_gene: -; CDR3aa: CASSLGLYSSTDTQYF; CDR3nt: TGTGCCAGCAGCTTGGGCTTATACTCTAGCACAGATACGCAGTATTTT
v_gene: TRBV2; j_gene: TRBJ2-7; abundance: -; d_gene: TRBD2; CDR3aa: CASTFSSGAQQYF; CDR3nt: TGTGCCAGCACTTTTTCGAGCGGGGCGCAGCAGTACTTC
v_gene: TRBV5-4; j_gene: TRBJ1-1; abundance: -; d_gene: -; CDR3aa: CASSLGQGFTRREAFF; CDR3nt: TGTGCCAGCAGCTTGGGGCAGGGTTTCACGCGCCGCGAAGCTTTCTTT
v_gene: TRBV9; j_gene: TRBJ2-1; abundance: -; d_gene: TRBD2; CDR3aa: CASSAVSGGTHEQFF; CDR3nt: TGTGCCAGCAGCGCCGTTAGCGGGGGGACCCATGAGCAGTTCTTC
v_gene: TRBV4-3; j_gene: TRBJ1-6; abundance: -; d_gene: -; CDR3aa: CASSQAGGNSPLHF; CDR3nt: TGCGCCAGCAGCCAAGCTGGGGGCAATTCACCCCTCCACTTT
v_gene: TRBV28; j_gene: TRBJ1-1; abundance: -; d_gene: -; CDR3aa: CASSPRLNTEAFF; CDR3nt: TGTGCCAGCAGTCCGCGGCTTAACACTGAAGCTTTCTTT
v_gene: TRBV12-3/TRBV12-4; j_gene: TRBJ2-7; abundance: -; d_gene: -; CDR3aa: CASSLGELDEQYF; CDR3nt: TGTGCCAGCAGCCTCGGGGAACTGGACGAGCAGTACTTC
v_gene: TRBV24-1; j_gene: TRBJ1-2; abundance: once; d_gene: -; CDR3aa: CATSDRSDSSSRSGYTF; CDR3nt: TGTGCCACCAGTGATAGGTCTGACAGTTCCTCGAGGAGTGGCTACACCTTC
v_gene: TRBV30; j_gene: TRBJ2-7; abundance: few; d_gene: -; CDR3aa: CAWDSGKYEQYF; CDR3nt: TGTGCCTGGGATAGCGGTAAATACGAGCAGTACTTC
v_gene: TRBV6-2/TRBV6-3; j_gene: TRBJ1-5; abundance: -; d_gene: -; CDR3aa: CASSYSTGVSNQPQHF; CDR3nt: TGTGCCAGCAGTTACTCGACGGGGGTGAGCAATCAGCCCCAGCATTTT
v_gene: TRBV29-1; j_gene: TRBJ1-2; abundance: -; d_gene: -; CDR3aa: CSVVTRRSYGYTF; CDR3nt: TGCAGCGTTGTGACCAGGAGGTCCTATGGCTACACCTTC
v_gene: TRBV9; j_gene: TRBJ2-3; abundance: -; d_gene: TRBD2; CDR3aa: CASSVAFTSGSSADTQYF; CDR3nt: TGTGCCAGCAGCGTAGCTTTTACTAGCGGGAGTTCAGCAGATACGCAGTATTTT
v_gene: TRBV3-1/TRBV3-2; j_gene: TRBJ1-2; abundance: -; d_gene: -; CDR3aa: CASSQGSGYYGYTF; CDR3nt: TGTGCCAGCAGCCAGGGTTCGGGGTACTATGGCTACACCTTC
v_gene: TRBV5-6; j_gene: TRBJ2-1; abundance: -; d_gene: -; CDR3aa: CASSYFWDTGNNEQFF; CDR3nt: TGTGCCAGCAGCTACTTTTGGGACACCGGCAACAATGAGCAGTTCTTC